These T cell receptor beta chains were read from a single sample in a study of blood T cell repertoires in COVID-19. Here immunoSEQ multiplex PCR was the method, and the copy in TCRdb shows in-frame clones only, minus some. The sample shows around 150,000 clones, more than 75% of them seen only once. The sequenced material came from peripheral blood. Receptors were obtained from a man aged 18 to 35 with acute or convalescent COVID-19. Each CDR3 is given with its conserved first and last residue. A D gene is named only where the DNA matches it firmly. Rows give clone size only sometimes, using once, few, many, or a class for an expanded clone.

d_call j_call clone_size v_call cdr3_aa cdr3_nt
. TRBJ2-1 . TRBV4-1 CASSQRMSPGLLPDEQFF TGCGCCAGCAGCCAACGTATGAGCCCGGGACTCCTTCCCGATGAGCAGTTCTTC
TRBD2 TRBJ2-1 . TRBV3-1/TRBV3-2 CASSQQRGGFNEQFF TGTGCCAGCAGCCAGCAGCGGGGGGGCTTTAATGAGCAGTTCTTC
TRBD2 TRBJ2-7 . TRBV30 CAWRVTSGSAYEQYF TGTGCCTGGAGAGTTACTAGCGGGAGTGCCTACGAGCAGTACTTC
. TRBJ2-3 . TRBV27 CASSFHGGKGDTQYF TGTGCCAGCAGTTTTCATGGCGGGAAGGGAGATACGCAGTATTTT
TRBD1 TRBJ2-1 . TRBV20-1 CSPTDRAVRFF TGCAGCCCGACCGACAGGGCCGTTAGGTTCTTC
TRBD1 TRBJ2-1 . TRBV29-1 CSVVNPGQGADNEQFF TGCAGCGTTGTAAATCCGGGACAGGGGGCTGACAATGAGCAGTTCTTC
TRBD1 TRBJ1-1 once TRBV4-1 CASSQQTGYATEAFF TGCGCCAGCAGCCAACAGACAGGGTACGCGACTGAAGCTTTCTTT
TRBD1 TRBJ1-2 . TRBV5-4 CASSSYRDRGAYGYTF TGTGCCAGCAGCTCCTACCGGGACAGGGGCGCCTATGGCTACACCTTC
. TRBJ1-1 . TRBV18 CASSITQTAGDTEAFF TGTGCCAGCTCAATCACTCAAACGGCAGGGGACACTGAAGCTTTCTTT
. TRBJ2-4 . TRBV19 CASSIRGGRAALAKNIQYF TGTGCCAGTAGTATAAGAGGGGGTCGCGCGGCACTAGCCAAAAACATTCAGTACTTC
TRBD1 TRBJ1-1 . TRBV10-1 CASSDFGTGRMPGRTEAFF TGCGCCAGCAGTGATTTCGGGACAGGGAGAATGCCTGGTAGGACTGAAGCTTTCTTT
. TRBJ1-1 once TRBV7-9 CASSLGGKNTEAFF TGTGCCAGCAGCTTAGGCGGCAAGAACACTGAAGCTTTCTTT
TRBD1 TRBJ1-5 many TRBV18 CASSPPGQGANQPQHF TGTGCCAGCTCACCACCGGGGCAGGGGGCGAATCAGCCCCAGCATTTT
. TRBJ2-3 . TRBV20-1 CSASGPLLGAQYF TGCAGTGCTAGTGGGCCTCTCCTCGGGGCGCAGTATTTT
TRBD2 TRBJ2-3 . TRBV6-5 CASVLAGGPGDTQYF TGTGCCAGTGTGCTAGCGGGAGGGCCCGGGGATACGCAGTATTTT
. TRBJ2-1 . TRBV10-1 CASSYLSGGVVNEQFF TGCGCCAGCAGTTATCTCTCCGGAGGCGTCGTAAATGAGCAGTTCTTC
. TRBJ1-4 . TRBV25-1 CASSDPGRNEKLFF TGTGCCAGCAGTGACCCCGGGAGGAATGAAAAACTGTTTTTT
TRBD1 TRBJ1-3 . TRBV30 CAFSQGFQSSGNTIYF TGTGCCTTTTCACAGGGGTTCCAAAGCTCTGGAAACACCATATATTTT
. TRBJ1-1 few TRBV6-5 CASNREEKTEAFF TGTGCCAGCAATCGGGAGGAGAAGACTGAAGCTTTCTTT
TRBD2 TRBJ2-4 . TRBV18 CASSLGLAGEGNIQYF TGTGCCAGCTCCCTGGGACTAGCGGGAGAGGGGAACATTCAGTACTTC
TRBD1 TRBJ2-7 . TRBV7-2 CASSLVGGFDEQYF TGTGCCAGCAGCTTAGTAGGGGGCTTCGACGAGCAGTACTTC
TRBD2 TRBJ2-3 . TRBV2 CASAGLADTDTQYF TGTGCCAGCGCGGGACTAGCGGACACAGATACGCAGTATTTT
TRBD2 TRBJ2-7 . TRBV25-1 CASSEEKGGYYEQYF TGTGCCAGCAGTGAAGAGAAGGGAGGGTACTACGAGCAGTACTTC
TRBD1 TRBJ1-2 . TRBV6-5 CASSYRQGGDGYTF TGTGCCAGCAGCTACCGACAGGGAGGAGATGGCTACACCTTC